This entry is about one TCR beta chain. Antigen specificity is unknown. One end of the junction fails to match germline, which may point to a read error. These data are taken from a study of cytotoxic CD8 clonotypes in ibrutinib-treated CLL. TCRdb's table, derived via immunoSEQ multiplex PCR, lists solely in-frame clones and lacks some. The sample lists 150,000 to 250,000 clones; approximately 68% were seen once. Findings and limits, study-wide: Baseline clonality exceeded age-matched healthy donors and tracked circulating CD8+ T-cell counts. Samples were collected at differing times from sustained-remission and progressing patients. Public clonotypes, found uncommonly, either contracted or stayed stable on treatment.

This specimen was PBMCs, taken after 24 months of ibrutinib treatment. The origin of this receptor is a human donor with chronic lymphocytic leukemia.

CDR3 loop: CASTPSGRASYNEQFF. CDR3 in DNA: TGTGCCAGCACACCTAGCGGGAGGGCCTCCTACAATGAGCAGTTCTTC. This chain joins TRBV18 and TRBJ2-1; 12 bases line up with TRBD2. CDR3 size: 16 residues. CDR1 is KGHSH and CDR2 is LQKENI in the germline V gene.